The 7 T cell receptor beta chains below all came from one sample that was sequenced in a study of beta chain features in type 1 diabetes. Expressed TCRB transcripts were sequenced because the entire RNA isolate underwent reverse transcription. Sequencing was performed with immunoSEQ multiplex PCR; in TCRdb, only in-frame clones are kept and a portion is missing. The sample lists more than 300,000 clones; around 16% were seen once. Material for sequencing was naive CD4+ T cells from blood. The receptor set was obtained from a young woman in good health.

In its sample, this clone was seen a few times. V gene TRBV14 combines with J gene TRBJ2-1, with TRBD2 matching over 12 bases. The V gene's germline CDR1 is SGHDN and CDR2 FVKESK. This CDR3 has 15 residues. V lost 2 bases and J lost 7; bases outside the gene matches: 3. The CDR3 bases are TGTGCCAGCAGCCAAAGACTAGCGGGAGTGAATGAGCAGTTCTTC. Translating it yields CASSQRLAGVNEQFF.

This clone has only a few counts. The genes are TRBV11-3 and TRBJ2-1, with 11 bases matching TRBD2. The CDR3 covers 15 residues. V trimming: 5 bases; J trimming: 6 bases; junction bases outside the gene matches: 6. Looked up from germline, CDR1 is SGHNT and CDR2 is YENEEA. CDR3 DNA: TGTGCCAGCAGCCCCGGACTAGCGGGCGCCAATGAGCAGTTCTTC. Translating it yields CASSPGLAGANEQFF.

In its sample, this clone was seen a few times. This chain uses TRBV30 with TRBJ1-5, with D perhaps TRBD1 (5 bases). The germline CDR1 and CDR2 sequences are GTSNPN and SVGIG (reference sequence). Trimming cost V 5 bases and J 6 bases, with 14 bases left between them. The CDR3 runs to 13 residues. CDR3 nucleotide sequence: TGTGCCTGGGCCTATAGGGGCTCTCAGCCCCAGCATTTT. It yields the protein CAWAYRGSQPQHF. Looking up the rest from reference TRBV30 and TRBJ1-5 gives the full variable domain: SQTIHQWPATLVQPVGSPLSLECTVEGTSNPNLYWYRQAAGRGLQLLFYSVGIGQISSEVPQNLSASRPQDRQFILSSKKLLLSDSGFYLCAWAYRGSQPQHFGDGTRLSIL.

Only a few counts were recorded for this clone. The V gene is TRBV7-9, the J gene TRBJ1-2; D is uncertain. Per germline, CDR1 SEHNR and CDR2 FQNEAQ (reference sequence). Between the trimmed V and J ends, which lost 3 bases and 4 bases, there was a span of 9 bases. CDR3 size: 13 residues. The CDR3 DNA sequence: TGTGCCAGCAGCTTGTTGGAGATCTATGGCTACACCTTC. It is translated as CASSLLEIYGYTF.

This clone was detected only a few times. The CDR3 is CASSPGQGPFF. DNA of the CDR3: TGTGCCAGCAGCCCCGGACAGGGGCCGTTCTTC. The chain carries TRBV7-9 and TRBJ2-1; 9 bases are shared with TRBD1. The V gene end was trimmed by 5 bases and the J gene end by 15 bases; junction bases not matched to a gene: 5. Germline CDR1 is SEHNR and CDR2 is FQNEAQ (reference sequence). CDR3 length equals 11 residues.

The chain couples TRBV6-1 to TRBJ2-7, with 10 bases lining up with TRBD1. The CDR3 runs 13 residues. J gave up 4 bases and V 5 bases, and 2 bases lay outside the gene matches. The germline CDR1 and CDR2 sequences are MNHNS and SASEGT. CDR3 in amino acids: CASSRDRGYEQYF. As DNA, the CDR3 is TGTGCCAGCAGTCGGGACAGGGGTTACGAGCAGTACTTC.

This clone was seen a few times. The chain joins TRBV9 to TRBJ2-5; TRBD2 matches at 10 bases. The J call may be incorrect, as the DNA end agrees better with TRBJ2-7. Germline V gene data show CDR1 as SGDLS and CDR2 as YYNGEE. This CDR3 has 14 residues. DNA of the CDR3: TGTGCCAGCAGCGTAAGCGGGAGGGTATCCGAGCAGTACTTC. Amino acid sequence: CASSVSGRVSEQYF.